The 26 T cell receptor beta chains in this list originate from one sample, sequenced in a study of blood T cell repertoires in COVID-19 (dated by TCRdb to between 2020 and 2021). Library preparation employed the immunoSEQ multiplex PCR assay. TCRdb obtained this table from immuneACCESS and retained in-frame rearrangements with V and J assigned. These tables miss some clones; where compared with another copy, unresolved V genes account for less than half of the shortfall, and the remainder is unexplained. In this sample the table shows 150,000 to 200,000 clones, 70% to 90% of which occur a single time. The ten largest clonotypes hold around 5% of the sample. Sequencing was carried out using peripheral blood. The origin of the receptors is a human donor in a cohort sampled during active COVID-19.

This chain connects TRBV7-3 to TRBJ1-1; D possibly corresponds to TRBD1 (5 bases). This CDR3 spans 13 amino acids. Germline-derived CDR1 and CDR2 are SGHTA and FQGTGA. V lost 0 bases and J lost 4, with 6 bases in between. CDR3 amino acids: CASSLTGATEAFF. The CDR3 DNA sequence: TGTGCCAGCAGCTTAACTGGGGCCACTGAAGCTTTCTTT.

The gene calls are TRBV13 and TRBJ2-3; D is unresolved. Trimming pared 5 bases from V and 0 bases from J, leaving 15 bases between. The CDR3 has 16 residues. The V gene's germline CDR1 is PRHDT and CDR2 FYEKMQ (reference sequence). The CDR3 bases are TGTGCCAGCAGCCCCACTGGAGTGCTTAGCACAGATACGCAGTATTTT. Protein product: CASSPTGVLSTDTQYF.

A few counts support this clone. The genes are TRBV7-7 and TRBJ1-5, with 9 bases lining up with TRBD1. This CDR3 is built from 16 residues. V was pared by 5 bases and J by 4 bases, with 9 bases of the junction left unmatched. Per the germline V gene, CDR1 is SSHAT and CDR2 is FNYEAQ (reference sequence). The CDR3 loop reads CASSRDRVRSNQPQHF. CDR3 coding DNA: TGTGCCAGCAGCCGGGACAGGGTAAGGAGTAATCAGCCCCAGCATTTT.

This chain links TRBV7-9 with TRBJ1-1; 10 nucleotides match TRBD1. The CDR3 loop spans 13 amino acids. The germline CDR1 and CDR2 sequences are SEHNR and FQNEAQ (reference sequence). Trimming cost V 4 bases and J 6 bases; bases outside gene matches: 2. This chain's CDR3 is CASSYGTGAEAFF. The CDR3 DNA follows: TGTGCCAGCAGCTACGGGACAGGGGCTGAAGCTTTCTTT.

V is TRBV6-5 and J is TRBJ1-1, with 7 nucleotides matching TRBD1. Per germline, CDR1 MNHEY and CDR2 SVGAGI. The CDR3 covers 15 residues. The V and J ends lost 8 bases and 1 base, in that order; junction bases with no gene match: 10. The CDR3 coding sequence is TGTGCCAGCGAACGGGGGGGGACAGAGAACACTGAAGCTTTCTTT. It yields the protein CASERGGTENTEAFF.

The chain has TRBV2 and TRBJ1-1, with 11 bases matching TRBD1. The CDR3 consists of 14 residues. The V gene end was trimmed by 4 bases and the J gene end by 5 bases; junction bases not matched to a gene: 3. Germline V gene data show CDR1 as SNHLY and CDR2 as FYNNEI. The CDR3 protein is CASSGTGGWTEAFF. In DNA, the CDR3 is TGTGCCAGCAGTGGGACAGGGGGCTGGACTGAAGCTTTCTTT.

The J gene is TRBJ2-7, the V gene TRBV15, with TRBD2 identical over 10 bases. The trim removed 0 bases at V and 4 bases at J, leaving 3 bases unmatched. The germline V gene encodes CDR1 LNHNV and CDR2 YYDKDF (reference sequence). This CDR3 has 15 residues. CDR3 sequence (DNA): TGTGCCACCAGCAGAGAGGGGACTAGCGTTTACGAGCAGTACTTC. This gives the protein CATSREGTSVYEQYF.

This sequence joins TRBV30 and TRBJ1-5; D is possibly TRBD1 (5 bases). The germline gives CDR1 GTSNPN, CDR2 SVGIG (reference sequence). Trimming took off 4 bases at V and 4 bases at J, with 17 bases between the two ends. CDR3 length: 15 residues. This CDR3 reads CAWNYGGIENQPQHF. CDR3 DNA: TGTGCCTGGAATTATGGGGGGATCGAAAATCAGCCCCAGCATTTT. Based on the CDR3 plus reference TRBV30 and TRBJ1-5, the full variable domain is SQTIHQWPATLVQPVGSPLSLECTVEGTSNPNLYWYRQAAGRGLQLLFYSVGIGQISSEVPQNLSASRPQDRQFILSSKKLLLSDSGFYLCAWNYGGIENQPQHFGDGTRLSIL.

The chain couples TRBV6-5 to TRBJ1-2, with TRBD1 identical over 9 bases. With 6 bases clipped from V and 3 bases from J, the junction kept 5 bases outside the gene matches. The CDR3 covers 14 residues. CDR1 is MNHEY and CDR2 is SVGAGI in the germline V gene. For the CDR3, the DNA is TGTGCCAGCAGCTATCGACAGGGGGACTATGGCTACACCTTC. Encoded protein: CASSYRQGDYGYTF.

The chain combines TRBV9 with TRBJ2-2; tentatively, D is TRBD1 (6 bases). The ends were cut back, 0 bases at V and 6 bases at J, with 6 bases in the middle. CDR1 is SGDLS and CDR2 is YYNGEE in the germline V gene. The CDR3 extends over 13 amino acids. CDR3 region: CASSVDRAGELFF. CDR3 bases: TGTGCCAGCAGCGTAGACAGGGCCGGGGAGCTGTTTTTT.

The rearrangement uses TRBV6-5 and TRBJ2-2, with TRBD1 matching over 7 bases. Per germline, CDR1 MNHEY and CDR2 SVGAGI. The V and J ends lost 6 bases and 5 bases, in that order; junction bases with no gene match: 6. The CDR3 is made up of 14 amino acids. The CDR3 nucleotides read TGTGCCAGCAGGTCAGGGGGTAGGACCGGGGAGCTGTTTTTT. Its translation is CASRSGGRTGELFF.

This rearrangement joins TRBV28 to TRBJ2-7; 11 bases agree with TRBD2. The germline V gene has CDR1 MDHEN and CDR2 SYDVKM. Losses at the gene ends were 6 bases for V and 7 bases for J; bases not matched to a gene: 17. This CDR3 is built from 17 residues. The CDR3: CASSRDTRLAGPGEQYF. The CDR3 DNA reads TGTGCCAGCAGCAGGGACACCCGACTAGCGGGACCGGGGGAGCAGTACTTC.

V gene TRBV7-2 combines with J gene TRBJ2-5, with 12 bases identical to TRBD1. The germline CDR1 and CDR2 sequences are SGHTA and FQGNSA. The V gene end was trimmed by 7 bases and the J gene end by 5 bases; junction bases not matched to a gene: 14. The CDR3 is 17 residues long. The CDR3 DNA is TGTGCCAGCAAACCCCAACAGCCCGGGACAGGGGGCGAGACCCAGTACTTC. It is translated as CASKPQQPGTGGETQYF.

The V and J genes are TRBV30 and TRBJ2-1; possible D gene TRBD1, 5 bases. This CDR3 region has 14 residues. Germline assignment: CDR1 GTSNPN and CDR2 SVGIG (reference sequence). V lost 3 bases to trimming and J lost 6 bases, with 15 bases between them. The CDR3: CAWRRQGIGNEQFF. In nucleotides, the CDR3 is TGTGCCTGGAGACGCCAGGGAATAGGCAATGAGCAGTTCTTC.

J is TRBJ2-3 and V is TRBV5-4; 9 positions agree with TRBD1. The germline V gene encodes CDR1 SGHNT and CDR2 YYREEE (reference sequence). This CDR3 spans 14 amino acids. The junction had 6 bases not matched to a gene; V was cut back by 7 bases and J by 3 bases. CDR3 region: CASGGGQGTDTQYF. Written as DNA, the CDR3 is TGTGCCAGCGGGGGGGGACAGGGAACAGATACGCAGTATTTT.

This chain uses TRBV7-9 with TRBJ2-1; weak D call: TRBD1 (6 bases). The CDR3 is 15 amino acids. V was shortened by 6 bases and J by 0 bases, with 12 bases between the two germline ends. The germline gives CDR1 SEHNR, CDR2 FQNEAQ (reference sequence). The CDR3 loop is CASSSGQNSYNEQFF. CDR3 in DNA: TGTGCCAGCAGTTCCGGACAGAACTCCTACAATGAGCAGTTCTTC.

The chain uses TRBV11-3 and TRBJ2-3, with 10 bases that match TRBD2. Germline trimming cut 6 bases from V and 2 bases from J; bases unmatched to any gene: 8. The CDR3 sequence is 16 residues long. Germline lookup yields CDR1 SGHNT and CDR2 YENEEA. The chain's CDR3 is CASSLRSGRTTDTQYF. The DNA of the CDR3 is TGTGCCAGCAGTCTCCGTAGCGGGAGGACCACAGATACGCAGTATTTT.

This chain links TRBV12-3 or TRBV12-4 with TRBJ1-3, with unresolved D. This CDR3 comprises 11 residues. The V and J ends lost 4 bases and 5 bases respectively, with 3 bases between them. For the CDR3, the DNA is TGTGCCAGCAGTTCAAGAAACACCATATATTTT. This translates into CASSSRNTIYF.

V is TRBV5-1 and J is TRBJ1-1, with D unclear. The CDR3 is 14 residues long. V was clipped by 3 bases and J by 4 bases, with 13 bases between them. Germline V gene sequence: CDR1 SGHRS, CDR2 YFSETQ. The CDR3 DNA is TGCGCCAGCAGCTCCAGTCGGGGATCCACTGAAGCTTTCTTT. It encodes CASSSSRGSTEAFF.

In DNA, the CDR3 is TGTGCCGTGCGGGGCGGGGTAGAGACCCAGTACTTC. Translated: CAVRGGVETQYF. The chain couples TRBV27 to TRBJ2-5; a weak D match, TRBD2 (6 bases). The CDR3 runs to 12 residues. The V and J ends lost 11 bases and 4 bases respectively, with 14 bases between them. Per the germline V gene, CDR1 is MNHEY and CDR2 is SMNVEV (reference sequence).

The chain carries TRBV6-2 or TRBV6-3 and TRBJ1-5, with D perhaps TRBD1 (5 bases). From germline, CDR1 is MNHEY and CDR2 SVGEGT. The CDR3 spans 14 residues. Trimming shortened V by 4 bases and J by 5 bases, and 12 bases separated the two germline ends. In DNA, the CDR3 is TGTGCCAGCAGTTCCCCGGGGGTTCATCAGCCCCAGCATTTT. Encoded protein: CASSSPGVHQPQHF.

V gene TRBV28 combines with J gene TRBJ2-3, with D possibly matching TRBD2 (6 bases). CDR1 and CDR2 (germline): MDHEN, SYDVKM. The CDR3 totals 16 residues. Trimming cost V 4 bases and J 4 bases, with 18 bases left between them. CDR3 amino acids: CASSSERVRASDTQYF. In DNA form, the CDR3 reads TGTGCCAGCAGTTCAGAGCGGGTGCGTGCATCAGATACGCAGTATTTT.

This clone has only a few counts. The chain recombines TRBV28 with TRBJ1-3; unclear D gene. Deletions cut 5 bases from V and 4 bases from J, with 18 bases between. Germline V CDR1 and CDR2: MDHEN, SYDVKM. The CDR3 is 16 amino acids. The CDR3 spells CASSGPNGVLGNTIYF. In DNA, the CDR3 is TGTGCCAGCAGTGGACCTAACGGGGTATTGGGAAACACCATATATTTT.

This chain uses TRBV19 with TRBJ2-7, with TRBD2 identical over 7 bases. Per germline, CDR1 LNHDA and CDR2 SQIVND (reference sequence). The CDR3 has 14 residues. The V and J ends lost 4 bases and 2 bases, in that order; junction bases with no gene match: 5. For the CDR3, the DNA is TGTGCCAGTAGTACGGCGGGGGACGCCTACGAGCAGTACTTC. Residues: CASSTAGDAYEQYF.

The sample holds a few counts of this clone. This chain joins TRBV11-2 and TRBJ1-1, with TRBD1 identical over 8 bases. V lost 5 bases, J lost 4 bases, and 6 bases stayed unmatched. CDR3 length: 14 residues. Per the germline V gene, CDR1 is SGHAT and CDR2 is FQNNGV. DNA for the CDR3: TGTGCCAGCAGCCCCACCGACAGGGGCACTGAAGCTTTCTTT. Translation gives CASSPTDRGTEAFF.

A single count supports this clone. V is TRBV29-1 and J is TRBJ2-7; D is perhaps TRBD2 (6 bases). Germline V lookup: CDR1 SQVTM, CDR2 ANQGSEA. This CDR3 has 12 residues. Between the trimmed V and J ends, which lost 1 base and 2 bases, there was a span of 6 bases. The CDR3 is CSVEAGAYEQYF. The CDR3 bases are TGCAGCGTTGAAGCGGGAGCCTACGAGCAGTACTTC.